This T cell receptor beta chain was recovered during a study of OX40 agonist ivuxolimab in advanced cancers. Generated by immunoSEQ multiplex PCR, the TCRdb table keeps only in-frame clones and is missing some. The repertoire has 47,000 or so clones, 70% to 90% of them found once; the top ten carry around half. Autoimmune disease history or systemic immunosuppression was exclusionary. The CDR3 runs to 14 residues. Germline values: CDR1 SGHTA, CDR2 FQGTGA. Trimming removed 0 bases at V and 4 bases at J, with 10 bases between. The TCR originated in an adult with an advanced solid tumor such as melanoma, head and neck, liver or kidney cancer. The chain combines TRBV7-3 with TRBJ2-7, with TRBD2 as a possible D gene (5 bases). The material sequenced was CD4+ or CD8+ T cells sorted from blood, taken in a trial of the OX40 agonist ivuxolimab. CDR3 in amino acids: CASSLTGANYEQYF. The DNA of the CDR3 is TGTGCCAGCAGCTTAACGGGAGCTAATTACGAGCAGTACTTC.